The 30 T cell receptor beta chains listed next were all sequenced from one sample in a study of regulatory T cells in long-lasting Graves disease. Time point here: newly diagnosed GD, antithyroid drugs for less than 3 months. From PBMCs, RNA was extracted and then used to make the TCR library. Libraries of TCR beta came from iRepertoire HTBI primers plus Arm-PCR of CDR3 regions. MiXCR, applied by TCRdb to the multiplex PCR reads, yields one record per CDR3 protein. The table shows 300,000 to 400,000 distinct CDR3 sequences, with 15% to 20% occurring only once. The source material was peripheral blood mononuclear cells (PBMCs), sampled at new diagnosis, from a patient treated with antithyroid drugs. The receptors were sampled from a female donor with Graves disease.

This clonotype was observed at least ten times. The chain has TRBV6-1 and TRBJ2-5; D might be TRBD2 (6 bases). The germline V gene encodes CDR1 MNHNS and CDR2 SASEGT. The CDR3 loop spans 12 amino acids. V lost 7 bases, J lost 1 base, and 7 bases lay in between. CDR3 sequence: CASTTSQETQYF. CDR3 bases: TGTGCCAGCACGACTAGCCAAGAGACCCAGTACTTC.

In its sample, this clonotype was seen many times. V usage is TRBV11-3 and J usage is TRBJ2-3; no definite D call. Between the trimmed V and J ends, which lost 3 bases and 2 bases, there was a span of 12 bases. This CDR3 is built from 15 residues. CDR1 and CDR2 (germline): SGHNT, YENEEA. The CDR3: CASSFSADPTDTQYF. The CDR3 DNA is TGTGCCAGCAGCTTTTCTGCAGATCCCACAGATACGCAGTATTTT.

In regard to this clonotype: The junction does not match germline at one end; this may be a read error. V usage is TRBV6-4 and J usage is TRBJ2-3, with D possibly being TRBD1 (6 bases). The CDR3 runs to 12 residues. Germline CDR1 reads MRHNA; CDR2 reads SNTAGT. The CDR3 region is CASSDGGHTRYF. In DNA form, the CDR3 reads TGTGCCAGCAGTGACGGGGGACATACGCGGTATTTT.

CDR3 in DNA: TGCGCCAGCAGCCAAGTGTCCGTCTCCCACTACAATGAGCAGTTCTTC. Translated, it gives CASSQVSVSHYNEQFF. The J gene is TRBJ2-1, the V gene TRBV4-1; no reliable D call. Trimming left V 1 base short and J 3 bases short, with 13 bases between. The CDR3 sequence is 16 residues long. Germline-derived CDR1 and CDR2 are MGHRA and YSYEKL.

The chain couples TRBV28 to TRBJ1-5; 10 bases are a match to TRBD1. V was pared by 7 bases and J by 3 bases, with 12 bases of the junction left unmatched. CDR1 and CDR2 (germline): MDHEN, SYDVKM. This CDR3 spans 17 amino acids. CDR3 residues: CASTRGRQGALNQPQHF. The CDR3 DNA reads TGTGCCAGCACCCGTGGGCGACAGGGGGCCCTCAATCAGCCCCAGCATTTT.

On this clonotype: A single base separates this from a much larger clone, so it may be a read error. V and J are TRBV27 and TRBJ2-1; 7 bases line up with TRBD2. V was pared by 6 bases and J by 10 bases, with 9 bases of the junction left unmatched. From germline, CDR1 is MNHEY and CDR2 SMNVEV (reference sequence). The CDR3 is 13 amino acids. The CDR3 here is CASSVHSGGEQFF. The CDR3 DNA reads TGTGCCAGCAGCGTTCACTCCGGGGGGGAGCAGTTCTTC.

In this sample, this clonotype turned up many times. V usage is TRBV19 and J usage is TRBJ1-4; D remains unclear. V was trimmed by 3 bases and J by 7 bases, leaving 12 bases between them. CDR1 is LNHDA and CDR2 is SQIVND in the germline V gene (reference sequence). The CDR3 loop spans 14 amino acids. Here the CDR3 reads CASSINWGGEKLFF. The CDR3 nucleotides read TGTGCCAGTAGTATCAATTGGGGTGGTGAAAAACTGTTTTTT.

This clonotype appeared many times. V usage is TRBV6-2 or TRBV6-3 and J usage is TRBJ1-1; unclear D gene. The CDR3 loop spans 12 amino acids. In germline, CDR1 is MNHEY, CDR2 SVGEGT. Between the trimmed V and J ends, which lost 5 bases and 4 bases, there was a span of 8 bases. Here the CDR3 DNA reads TGTGCCAGCAGTGGTTATGGCACTGAAGCTTTCTTT. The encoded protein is CASSGYGTEAFF.

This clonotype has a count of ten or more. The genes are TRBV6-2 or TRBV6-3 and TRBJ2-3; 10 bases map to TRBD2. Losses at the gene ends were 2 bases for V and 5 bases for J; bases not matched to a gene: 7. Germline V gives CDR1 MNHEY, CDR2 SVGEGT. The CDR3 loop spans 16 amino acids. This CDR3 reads CASSYGPSGSVDTQYF. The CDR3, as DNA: TGTGCCAGCAGTTACGGACCTAGCGGGAGTGTAGATACGCAGTATTTT.

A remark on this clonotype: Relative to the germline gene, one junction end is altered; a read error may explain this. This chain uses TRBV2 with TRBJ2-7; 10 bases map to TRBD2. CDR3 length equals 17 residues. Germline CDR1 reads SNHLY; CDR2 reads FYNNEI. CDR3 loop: CASSQDGASGSSYEQYF. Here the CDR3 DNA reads TGCGCCAGCAGCCAAGATGGGGCTAGCGGGAGCTCCTACGAGCAGTACTTC.

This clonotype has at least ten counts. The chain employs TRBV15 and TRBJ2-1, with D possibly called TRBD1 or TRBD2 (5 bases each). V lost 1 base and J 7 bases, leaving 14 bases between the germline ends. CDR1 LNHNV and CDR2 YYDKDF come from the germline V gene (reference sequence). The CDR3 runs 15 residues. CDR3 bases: TGTGCCACCAGCAGAGCCCGGGACCAGGATAATGAGCAGTTCTTC. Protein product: CATSRARDQDNEQFF.

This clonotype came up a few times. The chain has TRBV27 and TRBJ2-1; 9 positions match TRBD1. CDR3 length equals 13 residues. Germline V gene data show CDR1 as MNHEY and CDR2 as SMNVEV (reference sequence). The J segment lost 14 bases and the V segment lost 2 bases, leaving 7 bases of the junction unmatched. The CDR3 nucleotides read TGTGCCAGCAGTTTAGGGGGCGGGACAGGGAAGTTCTTC. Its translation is CASSLGGGTGKFF.

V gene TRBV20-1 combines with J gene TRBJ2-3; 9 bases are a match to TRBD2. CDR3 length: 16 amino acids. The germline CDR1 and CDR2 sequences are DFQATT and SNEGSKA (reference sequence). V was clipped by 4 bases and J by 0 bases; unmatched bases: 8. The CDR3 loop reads CSAIAPTSGSTDTQYF. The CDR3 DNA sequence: TGCAGTGCTATCGCCCCAACTAGCGGGAGCACAGATACGCAGTATTTT.

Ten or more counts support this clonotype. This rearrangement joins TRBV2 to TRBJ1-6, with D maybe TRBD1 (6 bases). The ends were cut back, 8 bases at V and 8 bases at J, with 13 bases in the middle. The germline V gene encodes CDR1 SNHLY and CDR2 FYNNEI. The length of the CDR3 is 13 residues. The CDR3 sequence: CASADNRDSPLHF. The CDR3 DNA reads TGTGCCAGCGCTGATAACAGGGATTCACCCCTCCACTTT.

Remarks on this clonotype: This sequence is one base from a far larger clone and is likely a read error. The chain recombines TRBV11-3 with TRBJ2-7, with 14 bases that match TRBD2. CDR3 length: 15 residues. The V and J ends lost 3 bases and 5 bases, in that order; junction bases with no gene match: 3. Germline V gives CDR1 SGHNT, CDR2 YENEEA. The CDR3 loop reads CASSLGLAGVNEQYF. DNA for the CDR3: TGTGCCAGCAGCTTGGGACTAGCGGGAGTCAACGAGCAGTACTTC.

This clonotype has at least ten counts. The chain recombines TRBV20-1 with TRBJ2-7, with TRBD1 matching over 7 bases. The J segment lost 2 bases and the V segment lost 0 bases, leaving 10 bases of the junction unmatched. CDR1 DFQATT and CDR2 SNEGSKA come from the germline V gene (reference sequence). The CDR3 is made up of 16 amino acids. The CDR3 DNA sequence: TGCAGTGCTAGAGATGGAATGGGACAGAGAGCCTACGAGCAGTACTTC. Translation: CSARDGMGQRAYEQYF.

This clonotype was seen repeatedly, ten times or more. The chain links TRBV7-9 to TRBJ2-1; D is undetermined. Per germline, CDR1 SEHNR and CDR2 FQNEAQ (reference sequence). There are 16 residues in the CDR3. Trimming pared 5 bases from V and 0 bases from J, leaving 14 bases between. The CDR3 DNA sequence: TGTGCCAGCAGCCCTGTCGCAGGTAGCTCCTACAATGAGCAGTTCTTC. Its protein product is CASSPVAGSSYNEQFF.

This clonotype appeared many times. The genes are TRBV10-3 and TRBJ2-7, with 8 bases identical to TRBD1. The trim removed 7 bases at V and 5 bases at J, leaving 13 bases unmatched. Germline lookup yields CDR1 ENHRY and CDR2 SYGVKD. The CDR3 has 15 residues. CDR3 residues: CAITGGSGGTDEQYF. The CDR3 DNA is TGTGCCATCACAGGGGGGTCAGGGGGCACCGACGAGCAGTACTTC.

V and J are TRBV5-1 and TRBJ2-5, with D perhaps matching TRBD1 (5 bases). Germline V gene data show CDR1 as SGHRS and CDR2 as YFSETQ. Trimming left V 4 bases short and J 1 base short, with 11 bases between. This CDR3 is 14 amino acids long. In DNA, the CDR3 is TGCGCCAGCAGCAACCCCGACAGCCAAGAGACCCAGTACTTC. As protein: CASSNPDSQETQYF.

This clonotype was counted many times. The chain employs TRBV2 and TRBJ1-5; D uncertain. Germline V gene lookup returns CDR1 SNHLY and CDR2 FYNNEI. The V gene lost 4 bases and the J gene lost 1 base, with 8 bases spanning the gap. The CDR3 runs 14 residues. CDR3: CASSVERSNQPQHF. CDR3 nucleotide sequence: TGTGCCAGCAGTGTGGAAAGAAGCAATCAGCCCCAGCATTTT.

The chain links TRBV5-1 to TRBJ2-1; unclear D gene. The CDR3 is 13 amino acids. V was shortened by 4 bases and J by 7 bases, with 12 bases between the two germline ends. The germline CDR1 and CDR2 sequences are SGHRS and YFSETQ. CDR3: CASSAVFGNEQFF. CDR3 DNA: TGCGCCAGCAGCGCAGTGTTTGGGAATGAGCAGTTCTTC.

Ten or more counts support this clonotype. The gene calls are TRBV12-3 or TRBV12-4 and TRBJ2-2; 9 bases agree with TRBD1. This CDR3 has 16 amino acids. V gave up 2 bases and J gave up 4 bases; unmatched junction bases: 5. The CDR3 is CASSLRTGATTGELFF. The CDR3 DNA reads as TGTGCCAGCAGTTTAAGGACAGGGGCCACCACCGGGGAGCTGTTTTTT.

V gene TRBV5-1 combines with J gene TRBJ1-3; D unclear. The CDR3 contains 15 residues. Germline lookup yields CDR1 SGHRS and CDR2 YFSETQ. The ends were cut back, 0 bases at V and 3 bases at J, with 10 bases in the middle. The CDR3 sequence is CASSLEATIGNTIYF. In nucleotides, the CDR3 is TGCGCCAGCAGCTTGGAGGCCACGATTGGAAACACCATATATTTT.

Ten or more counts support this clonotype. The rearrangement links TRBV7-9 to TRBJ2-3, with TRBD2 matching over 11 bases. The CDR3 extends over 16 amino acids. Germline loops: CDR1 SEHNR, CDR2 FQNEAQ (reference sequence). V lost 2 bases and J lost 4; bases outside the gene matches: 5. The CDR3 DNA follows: TGTGCCAGCAGCTTACCACTAGCGGGAGTTGCAGATACGCAGTATTTT. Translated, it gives CASSLPLAGVADTQYF.

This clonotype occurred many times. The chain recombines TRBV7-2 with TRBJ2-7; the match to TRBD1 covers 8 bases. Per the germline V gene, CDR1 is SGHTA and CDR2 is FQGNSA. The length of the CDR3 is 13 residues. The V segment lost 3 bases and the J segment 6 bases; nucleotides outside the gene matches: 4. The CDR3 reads CASSLGQVREQYF. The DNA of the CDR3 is TGTGCCAGCAGCTTGGGACAGGTCCGCGAGCAGTACTTC.

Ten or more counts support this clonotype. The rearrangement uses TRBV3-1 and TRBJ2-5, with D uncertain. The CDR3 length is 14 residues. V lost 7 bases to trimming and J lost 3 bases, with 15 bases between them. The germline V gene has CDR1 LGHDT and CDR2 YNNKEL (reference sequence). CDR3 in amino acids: CASTQHGTEETQYF. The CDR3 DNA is TGTGCCAGCACTCAACATGGAACGGAAGAGACCCAGTACTTC.

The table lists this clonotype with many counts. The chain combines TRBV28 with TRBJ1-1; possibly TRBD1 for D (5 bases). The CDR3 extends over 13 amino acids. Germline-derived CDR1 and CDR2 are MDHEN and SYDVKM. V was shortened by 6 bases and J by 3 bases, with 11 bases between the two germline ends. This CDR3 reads CASRLREDTEAFF. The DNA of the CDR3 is TGTGCCAGCAGGCTCAGGGAGGACACTGAAGCTTTCTTT. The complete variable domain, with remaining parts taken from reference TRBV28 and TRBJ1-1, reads DVKVTQSSRYLVKRTGEKVFLECVQDMDHENMFWYRQDPGLGLRLIYFSYDVKMKEKGDIPEGYSVSREKKERFSLILESASTNQTSMYLCASRLREDTEAFFGQGTRLTVV.

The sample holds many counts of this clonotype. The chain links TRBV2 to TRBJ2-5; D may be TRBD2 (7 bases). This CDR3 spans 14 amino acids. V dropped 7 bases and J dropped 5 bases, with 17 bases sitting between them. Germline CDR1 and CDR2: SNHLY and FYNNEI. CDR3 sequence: CASMGGRLEETQYF. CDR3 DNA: TGTGCCAGCATGGGGGGGCGGCTTGAGGAGACCCAGTACTTC.

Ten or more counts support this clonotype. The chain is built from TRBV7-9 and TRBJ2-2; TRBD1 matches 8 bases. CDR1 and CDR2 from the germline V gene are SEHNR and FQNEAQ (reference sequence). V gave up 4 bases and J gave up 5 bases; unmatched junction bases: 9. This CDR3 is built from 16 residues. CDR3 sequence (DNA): TGTGCCAGCAGCTCACGGGAAACAGGGGGAACCGGGGAGCTGTTTTTT. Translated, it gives CASSSRETGGTGELFF. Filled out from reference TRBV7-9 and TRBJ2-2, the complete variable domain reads DTGVSQNPRHKITKRGQNVTFRCDPISEHNRLYWYRQTLGQGPEFLTYFQNEAQLEKSRLLSDRFSAERPKGSFSTLEIQRTEQGDSAMYLCASSSRETGGTGELFFGEGSRLTVL.

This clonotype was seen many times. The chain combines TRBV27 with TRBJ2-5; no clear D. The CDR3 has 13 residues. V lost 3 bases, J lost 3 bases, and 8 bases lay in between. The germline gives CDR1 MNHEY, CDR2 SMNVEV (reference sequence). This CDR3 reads CASSFAVKETQYF. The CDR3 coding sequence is TGTGCCAGCAGTTTCGCCGTTAAAGAGACCCAGTACTTC.